The entry below describes one T cell receptor beta chain. In the original analysis: The assay estimated nucleated cells by amplifying reference gene primers. The method was immunoSEQ multiplex PCR; TCRdb's version includes in-frame clones alone and lacks a portion of them. D and trimming come from the DNA, and the V and J calls and clone size come from that table. This table holds around 280,000 clones, 88% found once. These data come from a study of blood T cell repertoires in COVID-19. Study overall: Collection of acute and convalescent COVID-19 samples took place in the United States, Italy and Spain. T cells, B-cell-depleted T cells, or PBMCs supplied cDNA or gDNA.

There are 15 residues in the CDR3. V lost 8 bases and J 3 bases, leaving 17 bases between the germline ends. Germline V gives CDR1 MNHEY, CDR2 SVGAGI. The Seattle patients joined while their infection was active and were tracked longitudinally afterward. This sequence originates from a woman in her thirties with COVID-19, enrolled during active disease. The J gene is TRBJ2-1, the V gene TRBV6-5; D perhaps matches TRBD2 (6 bases). The source material was peripheral blood. CDR3 coding DNA: TGTGCCAGCGCAGCCCTAGCGCATGACTACAATGAGCAGTTCTTC. It yields the protein CASAALAHDYNEQFF.